Following are 17 T cell receptor beta chains from one sample sequenced in a study of molecular identifiers for immune sequencing clone quantification. TCRdb re-called the PCR reads with MiXCR, one entry per CDR3 protein. Among about 640,000 distinct CDR3 sequences listed, just under 20% were seen once. The specimen was naive CD8+ T cells from blood, with Jurkat cell RNA spiked in. The subset was: FACS-sorted CD8+CD4-CCR7+CD45RA+ naive T cells. These receptors all stem from a human donor in good health. Some libraries in this study had Jurkat cell RNA spiked in.

This clonotype appeared many times. The chain employs TRBV6-5 and TRBJ2-5; TRBD2 is a possible D gene (5 bases). The CDR3 is 16 amino acids. Trimming cost V 5 bases and J 2 bases, with 18 bases left between them. The germline V gene encodes CDR1 MNHEY and CDR2 SVGAGI. The CDR3 DNA sequence: TGTGCCAGCAGTCACCCCCCGGCTAGCAGGCAAGAGACCCAGTACTTC. It codes for CASSHPPASRQETQYF.

This clonotype was recorded at least ten times. This chain links TRBV5-1 with TRBJ2-3; TRBD1 is a possible D gene (6 bases). V was trimmed by 0 bases and J by 4 bases, leaving 15 bases between them. CDR1 SGHRS and CDR2 YFSETQ come from the germline V gene. The CDR3 covers 16 residues. The CDR3 sequence: CASSLVRGYQSDTQYF. The CDR3 nucleotides read TGCGCCAGCAGCTTGGTCAGGGGATACCAGTCAGATACGCAGTATTTT.

This clonotype was seen more than once but under ten times. The chain employs TRBV9 and TRBJ1-1; the match to TRBD1 covers 7 bases. Germline assignment: CDR1 SGDLS and CDR2 YYNGEE. This CDR3 has 15 amino acids. Trimming removed 3 bases from V and 5 bases from J; junction bases left unmatched: 10. CDR3 region: CASSAGTALGTEAFF. CDR3 in DNA: TGTGCCAGCAGCGCCGGGACAGCCCTGGGAACTGAAGCTTTCTTT.

This clonotype showed up many times. The J gene is TRBJ1-1, the V gene TRBV27, with D unresolved. Germline V lookup: CDR1 MNHEY, CDR2 SMNVEV (reference sequence). The CDR3 loop spans 14 amino acids. The V gene lost 6 bases and the J gene lost 0 bases, with 11 bases spanning the gap. The CDR3 bases are TGTGCCAGCAGATCGAGGCCCTTGAACACTGAAGCTTTCTTT. Translated, it gives CASRSRPLNTEAFF.

The chain employs TRBV20-1 and TRBJ2-7; either TRBD1 or TRBD2 may fit D (6 bases each). CDR3 length equals 15 residues. Germline V gene data show CDR1 as DFQATT and CDR2 as SNEGSKA (reference sequence). Trimming stripped 0 bases from V and 0 bases from J, with 12 bases between. The CDR3 loop reads CSARDGGTPSYEQYF. CDR3 DNA sequence: TGCAGTGCTAGAGATGGGGGGACACCCTCCTACGAGCAGTACTTC.

This clonotype occurred a few times. This chain joins TRBV7-6 and TRBJ2-1; TRBD1 is a possible D gene (5 bases). Trimming stripped 3 bases from V and 4 bases from J, with 19 bases between. Germline-derived CDR1 and CDR2 are SGHVS and FNYEAQ. This CDR3 has 17 amino acids. CDR3: CASSLNQGAYTYNEQFF. The CDR3 DNA reads as TGTGCCAGCAGCTTGAATCAAGGGGCCTACACATACAATGAGCAGTTCTTC.

Points on this clonotype: This CDR3 fails to terminate in the conserved phenylalanine or tryptophan, so it likely reflects a read error. The chain is built from TRBV6-5 and TRBJ1-5, with a tentative D call TRBD1 (6 bases). Germline V gene sequence: CDR1 MNHEY, CDR2 SVGAGI. CDR3 length: 15 amino acids. V dropped 5 bases and J dropped 2 bases, with 13 bases sitting between them. As DNA, the CDR3 is TGTGCCAGCAGTGACCAGGGGCTGGGCAATCAGCCCCAGCATTAT. Amino acid sequence: CASSDQGLGNQPQHY.

In its sample, this clonotype was seen many times. The genes are TRBV28 and TRBJ1-5; D remains unclear. The CDR3 length is 14 residues. V gave up 1 base and J gave up 5 bases, with 9 bases separating them. Germline lookup yields CDR1 MDHEN and CDR2 SYDVKM. The CDR3 coding sequence is TGTGCCAGCAGTTTATCGGGGATTTATCAGCCCCAGCATTTT. Protein: CASSLSGIYQPQHF.

This clonotype appeared many times. The chain is built from TRBV5-4 and TRBJ1-5; weak D call: TRBD1 (5 bases). Germline V gene lookup returns CDR1 SGHNT and CDR2 YYREEE (reference sequence). Trimming left V 2 bases short and J 6 bases short, with 12 bases between. The CDR3 is made up of 14 amino acids. The CDR3 loop is CASSFEGTGQPQHF. The CDR3 nucleotides are TGTGCCAGCAGCTTCGAGGGGACGGGTCAGCCCCAGCATTTT.

J is TRBJ2-5 and V is TRBV27; no definite D call. In germline, CDR1 is MNHEY, CDR2 SMNVEV (reference sequence). This CDR3 spans 15 amino acids. Trimming removed 1 base at V and 4 bases at J, with 13 bases between. The CDR3 loop reads CASSLLGSLRETQYF. CDR3 sequence (DNA): TGTGCCAGCAGTTTATTGGGATCCCTTCGAGAGACCCAGTACTTC.

This chain uses TRBV7-3 with TRBJ1-2; 9 nucleotides match TRBD1. Germline V CDR1 and CDR2: SGHTA, FQGTGA. J gave up 6 bases and V 11 bases, and 7 bases lay outside the gene matches. CDR3 size: 12 residues. CDR3 amino acids: CASGGQGDGYTF. CDR3 nucleotide sequence: TGTGCCTCGGGGGGACAGGGTGATGGCTACACCTTC.

This clonotype showed up many times. The CDR3 DNA follows: TGTGCCAGCAGCACCATAAGGGCAGGGCATCAGCCCCAGCATTTT. This encodes CASSTIRAGHQPQHF. The chain joins TRBV5-6 to TRBJ1-5, with TRBD1 as a possible D gene (5 bases). The CDR3 is 15 residues long. Trimming shortened V by 4 bases and J by 5 bases, and 16 bases separated the two germline ends. In germline, CDR1 is SGHDT, CDR2 YYEEEE. Using reference TRBV5-6 and TRBJ1-5 for the parts outside the CDR3, the full variable domain is DAGVTQSPTHLIKTRGQQVTLRCSPKSGHDTVSWYQQALGQGPQFIFQYYEEEERQRGNFPDRFSGHQFPNYSSELNVNALLLGDSALYLCASSTIRAGHQPQHFGDGTRLSIL.

This clonotype was found many times. This chain connects TRBV6-5 to TRBJ2-3; D is unresolved. V was cut by 4 bases and J by 2 bases, with 16 bases left in between. The V gene's germline CDR1 is MNHEY and CDR2 SVGAGI. CDR3 length: 16 amino acids. DNA for the CDR3: TGTGCCAGCAGTTGGGCCCAGACTCAGTACACAGATACGCAGTATTTT. Translating it yields CASSWAQTQYTDTQYF.

This clonotype was counted a few times. The chain carries TRBV2 and TRBJ2-3, with D perhaps TRBD1 or TRBD2 (6 bases each). Trimming took off 9 bases at V and 6 bases at J, with 16 bases between the two ends. Germline-derived CDR1 and CDR2 are SNHLY and FYNNEI. The CDR3 has 13 residues. The CDR3, as DNA: TGTGCCAGGACTGGGGGGCTGGGGGATACGCAGTATTTT. As protein: CARTGGLGDTQYF. Filled out from reference TRBV2 and TRBJ2-3, the complete variable domain reads EPEVTQTPSHQVTQMGQEVILRCVPISNHLYFYWYRQILGQKVEFLVSFYNNEISEKSEIFDDQFSVERPDGSNFTLKIRSTKLEDSAMYFCARTGGLGDTQYFGPGTRLTVL.

Many counts were recorded for this clonotype. This chain joins TRBV2 and TRBJ1-1, with D maybe TRBD1 (6 bases). The CDR3 has 15 residues. CDR1 is SNHLY and CDR2 is FYNNEI in the germline V gene. Trimming removed 1 base from V and 0 bases from J, with 9 bases in between. The CDR3 nucleotides are TGTGCCAGCAGTGAAGAAGACAGGCTGAACACTGAAGCTTTCTTT. Amino acid sequence: CASSEEDRLNTEAFF.

The chain couples TRBV20-1 to TRBJ2-7; 10 positions agree with TRBD2. The CDR3 covers 16 residues. Germline assignment: CDR1 DFQATT and CDR2 SNEGSKA (reference sequence). The trim removed 3 bases at V and 2 bases at J, leaving 10 bases unmatched. The CDR3 DNA reads as TGCAGTGCTAGCTTTAGACTAGCGGGTCAAACCTACGAGCAGTACTTC. Protein sequence: CSASFRLAGQTYEQYF.

This clonotype was seen at least ten times. This chain uses TRBV7-9 with TRBJ2-5; D ambiguous. Germline CDR1 SEHNR, CDR2 FQNEAQ (reference sequence). The CDR3 covers 12 residues. V lost 7 bases, J lost 4 bases, and 10 bases lay in between. CDR3 bases: TGTGCCAGCACCCGAACGGGAGAGACCCAGTACTTC. The encoded protein is CASTRTGETQYF.